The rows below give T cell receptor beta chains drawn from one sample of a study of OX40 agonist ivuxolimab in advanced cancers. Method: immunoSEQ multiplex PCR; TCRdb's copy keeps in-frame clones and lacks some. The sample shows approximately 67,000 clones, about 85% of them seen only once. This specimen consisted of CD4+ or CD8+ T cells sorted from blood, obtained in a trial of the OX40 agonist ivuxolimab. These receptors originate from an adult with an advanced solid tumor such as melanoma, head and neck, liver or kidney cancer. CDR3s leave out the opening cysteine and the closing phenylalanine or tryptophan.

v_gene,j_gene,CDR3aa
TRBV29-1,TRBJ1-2,SGGADDGYT
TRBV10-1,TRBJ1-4,ASRTGEETNEKLF
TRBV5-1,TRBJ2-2,ASTPRPGENTGELF
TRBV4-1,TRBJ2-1,ASSSFRDQGNEQF
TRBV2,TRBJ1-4,ASSEVIGTNEKLF
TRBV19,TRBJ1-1,ASSKDSPHTTEAF
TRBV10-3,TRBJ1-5,AISERSGTSNQPQH
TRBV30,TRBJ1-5,AWSLQYNQPQH
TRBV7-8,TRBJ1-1,ASSPETEAF
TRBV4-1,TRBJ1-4,ASSHPGTGWEKLF
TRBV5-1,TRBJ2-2,ASSFLGGTGELF
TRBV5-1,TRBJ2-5,ASSLGGGETQY
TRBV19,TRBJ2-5,ASTTTSGKETQY
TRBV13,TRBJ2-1,ASSLTGENEQF
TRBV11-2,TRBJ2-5,ASSLEGGGVRETQY
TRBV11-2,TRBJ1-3,ASSRTGFTGNTIY
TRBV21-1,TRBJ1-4,ASRRDTNEKLF
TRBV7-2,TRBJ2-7,ASSSRGGESRYEQY
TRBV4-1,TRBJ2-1,ASSQDGSSYNEQF
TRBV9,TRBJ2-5,ASSLGGSETQY
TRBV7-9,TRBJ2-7,ASSLEGGTNSYEQY
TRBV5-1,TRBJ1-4,ASSLGAMKEKLF
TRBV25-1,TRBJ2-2,ASSAGTSSNTGELF
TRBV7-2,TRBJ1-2,ASGLSGSNYGYT
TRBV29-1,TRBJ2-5,SAGRDRLETQY
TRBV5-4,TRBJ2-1,ASSFGIGTGGNEQF
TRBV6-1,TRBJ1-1,ASRSRTGSNTEAF
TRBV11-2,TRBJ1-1,ASSLQVLNTEAF
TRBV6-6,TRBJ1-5,ASSYLGGGDFQPQH
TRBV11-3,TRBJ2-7,ASSLGGTGSHEQY
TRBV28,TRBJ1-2,ASSPQGYYGYT